The 12 T cell receptor beta chains presented below share a single source sample, sequenced in a study of CD8+ T cells in alopecia areata. Treatment reported: oral pan-JAK inhibitor, 5-10 mg twice daily. RNA, once extracted, was reverse transcribed into cDNA for use as the sequencing template. Clones were read by immunoSEQ multiplex PCR, and TCRdb kept only the in-frame ones, dropping some. The table includes 150,000 to 200,000 clones, 50% to 60% detected once. Material: CD4+ T cells sorted from blood, obtained at week 4, from a patient treated with tofacitinib. The receptors derive from a human donor with alopecia areata.

This clone was detected a few times. This chain connects TRBV29-1 to TRBJ2-3; D call uncertain. V was shortened by 6 bases and J by 2 bases, with 9 bases between the two germline ends. Germline CDR1 reads SQVTM; CDR2 reads ANQGSEA. This CDR3 is built from 12 residues. CDR3 sequence: CSVNLVTDTQYF. The CDR3 DNA reads TGCAGCGTGAACTTGGTCACAGATACGCAGTATTTT.

The chain recombines TRBV5-1 with TRBJ1-5, with D possibly matching TRBD1 (6 bases). Germline CDR1 is SGHRS and CDR2 is YFSETQ. Trimming took off 0 bases at V and 1 base at J, with 8 bases between the two ends. The CDR3 spans 15 residues. Here the CDR3 reads CASSLVGGSNQPQHF. The CDR3 bases are TGCGCCAGCAGCTTGGTAGGGGGGAGCAATCAGCCCCAGCATTTT.

V is TRBV7-2 and J is TRBJ2-2; no reliable D call. Trimming left V 3 bases short and J 6 bases short, with 5 bases between. This CDR3 spans 12 amino acids. The V gene's germline CDR1 is SGHTA and CDR2 FQGNSA. CDR3 region: CASSFFPGELFF. Here the CDR3 DNA reads TGTGCCAGCAGCTTTTTCCCCGGGGAGCTGTTTTTT.

This rearrangement joins TRBV10-3 to TRBJ1-2, with TRBD1 identical over 12 bases. The CDR3 length is 14 residues. With V trimmed by 10 bases and J by 8 bases, 11 bases remained unmatched. Germline CDR1 and CDR2: ENHRY and SYGVKD. CDR3 in DNA: TGTGCCACCCAATTGACAGGGACAGGGGGCGGCTACACCTTC. Protein product: CATQLTGTGGGYTF.

This clone turned up a few times. The chain carries TRBV23-1 and TRBJ1-1; no clear D gene. TRBV23-1 is sorted into the ORF group, with uncertain function. V was trimmed by 0 bases and J by 1 base, leaving 9 bases between them. The CDR3 is made up of 15 amino acids. CDR3 sequence (DNA): TGCGCCAGCAGTCAATCAAGCGTCAAGAACACTGAAGCTTTCTTT. Encoded protein: CASSQSSVKNTEAFF.

This clone was picked up a small number of times. Other nucleotide sequences from this sample produce the same CDR3. V is TRBV28 and J is TRBJ1-1; D is perhaps TRBD1 (6 bases). The length of the CDR3 is 13 residues. CDR1 is MDHEN and CDR2 is SYDVKM in the germline V gene. V gave up 7 bases and J gave up 5 bases, with 14 bases separating them. The CDR3 nucleotides read TGTGCCAGCAAAGGTGGGGGGCGGACTGAAGCTTTCTTT. This encodes CASKGGGRTEAFF. Combining the CDR3 with reference TRBV28 and TRBJ1-1 gives the whole variable domain DVKVTQSSRYLVKRTGEKVFLECVQDMDHENMFWYRQDPGLGLRLIYFSYDVKMKEKGDIPEGYSVSREKKERFSLILESASTNQTSMYLCASKGGGRTEAFFGQGTRLTVV.

The rearrangement joins TRBV28 to TRBJ2-5; 7 nucleotides match TRBD2. J gave up 0 bases and V 8 bases, and 3 bases lay outside the gene matches. The CDR3 contains 13 residues. Germline assignment: CDR1 MDHEN and CDR2 SYDVKM. The chain's CDR3 is CASVGTNQETQYF. The DNA for the CDR3 is TGTGCCAGCGTCGGGACTAACCAAGAGACCCAGTACTTC.

The chain's CDR3 is CASSLDRRNTGELFF. DNA for the CDR3: TGTGCCAGCAGCTTGGACAGGAGAAACACCGGGGAGCTGTTTTTT. The rearrangement uses TRBV5-4 and TRBJ2-2; D possibly corresponds to TRBD1 (5 bases). The ends were cut back, 0 bases at V and 2 bases at J, with 8 bases in the middle. Looked up from germline, CDR1 is SGHNT and CDR2 is YYREEE (reference sequence). The CDR3 spans 15 residues.

This clone was seen only a few times. This sequence joins TRBV14 and TRBJ1-2; 12 nucleotides line up with TRBD1. The CDR3 loop spans 14 amino acids. CDR1 is SGHDN and CDR2 is FVKESK in the germline V gene. Unmatched junction bases numbered 2, after V lost 4 bases and J lost 5 bases. CDR3 region: CASSRDRGLYGYTF. The CDR3 bases are TGTGCCAGCAGCCGGGACAGGGGGCTTTATGGCTACACCTTC.

V gene TRBV29-1 combines with J gene TRBJ2-7; no definite D call. The CDR3 has 13 residues. Trimming shortened V by 5 bases and J by 2 bases, and 13 bases separated the two germline ends. Germline V gene data show CDR1 as SQVTM and CDR2 as ANQGSEA. DNA of the CDR3: TGCAGCGTTAGACCTAAGGGCGCCTACGAGCAGTACTTC. Amino acids: CSVRPKGAYEQYF.

The chain links TRBV15 to TRBJ1-1, with D unresolved. This CDR3 is built from 13 residues. Per germline, CDR1 LNHNV and CDR2 YYDKDF (reference sequence). V was clipped by 5 bases and J by 7 bases, with 14 bases between them. CDR3: CATSLELGGEAFF. The CDR3 bases are TGTGCCACCAGCCTCGAGCTCGGTGGTGAAGCTTTCTTT.

This clone was picked up a small number of times. The chain has TRBV5-1 and TRBJ1-2; D may be TRBD1 (5 bases). Per germline, CDR1 SGHRS and CDR2 YFSETQ. Trimming pared 4 bases from V and 2 bases from J, leaving 12 bases between. This CDR3 is built from 14 residues. The CDR3 DNA is TGCGCCAGCAGCAGCCAGACAGCAAACTATGGCTACACCTTC. It yields the protein CASSSQTANYGYTF.